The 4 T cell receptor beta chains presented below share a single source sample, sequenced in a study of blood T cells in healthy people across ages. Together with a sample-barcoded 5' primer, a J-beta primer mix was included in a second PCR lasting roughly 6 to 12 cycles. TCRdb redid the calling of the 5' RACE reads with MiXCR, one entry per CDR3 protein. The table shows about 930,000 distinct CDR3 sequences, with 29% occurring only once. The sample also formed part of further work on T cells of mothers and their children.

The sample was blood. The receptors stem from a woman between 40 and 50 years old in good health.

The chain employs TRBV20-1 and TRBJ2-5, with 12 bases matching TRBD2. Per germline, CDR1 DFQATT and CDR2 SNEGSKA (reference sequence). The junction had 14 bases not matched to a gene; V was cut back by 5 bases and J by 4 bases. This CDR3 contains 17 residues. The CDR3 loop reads CSAPGASGGAWGETQYF. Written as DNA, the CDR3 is TGCAGTGCTCCCGGGGCTAGCGGGGGGGCCTGGGGAGAGACCCAGTACTTC.

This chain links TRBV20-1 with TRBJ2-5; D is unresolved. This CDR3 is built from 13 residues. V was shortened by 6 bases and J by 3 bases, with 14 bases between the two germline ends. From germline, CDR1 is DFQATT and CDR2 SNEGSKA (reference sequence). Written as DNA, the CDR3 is TGCAGTGCCAACACGGACGTAGAAGAGACCCAGTACTTC. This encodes CSANTDVEETQYF.

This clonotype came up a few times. The CDR3 DNA reads as TGTGCCAGCAGCCCCGAACAGGGGAGCAATCAGCCCCAGCATTTT. It translates to CASSPEQGSNQPQHF. The chain combines TRBV9 with TRBJ1-5, with TRBD1 matching over 7 bases. The germline gives CDR1 SGDLS, CDR2 YYNGEE. V dropped 4 bases and J dropped 1; count of bases not matched to a gene: 5. This CDR3 contains 15 residues. The full variable domain, rest sourced from reference TRBV9 and TRBJ1-5, is DSGVTQTPKHLITATGQRVTLRCSPRSGDLSVYWYQQSLDQGLQFLIQYYNGEERAKGNILERFSAQQFPDLHSELNLSSLELGDSALYFCASSPEQGSNQPQHFGDGTRLSIL.

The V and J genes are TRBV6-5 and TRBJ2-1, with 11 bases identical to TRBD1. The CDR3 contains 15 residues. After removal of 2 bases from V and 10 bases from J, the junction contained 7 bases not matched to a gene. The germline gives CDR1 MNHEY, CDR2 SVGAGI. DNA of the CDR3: TGTGCCAGCAGTTACAAGGACAGGGGGCGCAGGGAGCAGTTCTTC. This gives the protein CASSYKDRGRREQFF.